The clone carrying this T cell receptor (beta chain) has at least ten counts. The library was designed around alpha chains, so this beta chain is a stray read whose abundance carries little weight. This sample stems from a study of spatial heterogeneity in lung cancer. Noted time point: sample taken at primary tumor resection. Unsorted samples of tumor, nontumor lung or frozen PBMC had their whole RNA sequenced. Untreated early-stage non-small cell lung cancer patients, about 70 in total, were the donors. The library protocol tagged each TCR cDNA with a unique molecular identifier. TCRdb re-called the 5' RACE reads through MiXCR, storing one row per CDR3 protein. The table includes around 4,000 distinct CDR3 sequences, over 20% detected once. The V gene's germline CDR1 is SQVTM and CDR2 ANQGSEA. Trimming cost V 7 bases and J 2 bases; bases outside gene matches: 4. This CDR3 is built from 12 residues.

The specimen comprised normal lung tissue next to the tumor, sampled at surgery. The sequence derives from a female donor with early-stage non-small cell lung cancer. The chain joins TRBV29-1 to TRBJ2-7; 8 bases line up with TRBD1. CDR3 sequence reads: CSAGQGTYEQYF. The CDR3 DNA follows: TGCAGCGCTGGACAGGGTACCTACGAGCAGTACTTC.